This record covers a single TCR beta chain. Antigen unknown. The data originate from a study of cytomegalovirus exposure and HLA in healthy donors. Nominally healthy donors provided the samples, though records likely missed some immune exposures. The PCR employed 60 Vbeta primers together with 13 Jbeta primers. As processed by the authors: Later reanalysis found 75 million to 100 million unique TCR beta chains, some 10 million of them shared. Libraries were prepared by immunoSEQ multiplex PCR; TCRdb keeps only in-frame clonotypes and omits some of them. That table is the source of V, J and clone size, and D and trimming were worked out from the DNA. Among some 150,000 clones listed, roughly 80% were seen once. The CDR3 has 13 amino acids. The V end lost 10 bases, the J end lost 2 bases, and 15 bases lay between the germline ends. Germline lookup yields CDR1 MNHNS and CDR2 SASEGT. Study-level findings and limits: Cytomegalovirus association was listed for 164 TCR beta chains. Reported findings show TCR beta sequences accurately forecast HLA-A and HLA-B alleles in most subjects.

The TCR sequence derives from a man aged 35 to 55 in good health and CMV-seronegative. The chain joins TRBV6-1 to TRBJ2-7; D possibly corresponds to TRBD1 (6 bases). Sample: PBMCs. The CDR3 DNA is TGTGCCATCCTGACAGGAAACACCTACGAGCAGTACTTC. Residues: CAILTGNTYEQYF.